A selection of T cell receptor beta chains follows, all from one sample in a study of control samples from healthy donors and cancer patients. Profiled with immunoSEQ multiplex PCR; TCRdb holds only in-frame clones, not every one. The profile shows roughly 41,000 clones, approximately 94% of them singletons. Sequencing input: blood. These receptors all stem from a man in his sixties in good health. CDR3s include the opening cysteine and the closing phenylalanine or tryptophan. Fields, in order: D gene, J gene, V gene, clone size, CDR3 protein, CDR3 DNA. D genes are given only for firm matches. A row's size may be missing; if present it is once, few, many or a size class.

D gene: -
J gene: TRBJ1-1
V gene: TRBV3-1/TRBV3-2
clone size: -
CDR3 protein: CASSQDWAGNTEAFF
CDR3 DNA: TGTGCCAGCAGCCAAGATTGGGCAGGGAACACTGAAGCTTTCTTT

D gene: TRBD1
J gene: TRBJ2-2
V gene: TRBV3-1/TRBV3-2
clone size: -
CDR3 protein: CASRGTGVGGELFF
CDR3 DNA: TGTGCCAGCAGGGGGACAGGGGTTGGCGGGGAGCTGTTTTTT

D gene: -
J gene: TRBJ2-7
V gene: TRBV14
clone size: -
CDR3 protein: CASSYRPGFSSYEQYF
CDR3 DNA: TGTGCCAGCAGCTATCGACCCGGGTTTAGCTCCTACGAGCAGTACTTC

D gene: -
J gene: TRBJ2-3
V gene: TRBV29-1
clone size: -
CDR3 protein: CSAGDTIRTDTQYF
CDR3 DNA: TGCAGCGCAGGCGACACTATCCGCACAGATACGCAGTATTTT

D gene: -
J gene: TRBJ1-5
V gene: TRBV7-8
clone size: -
CDR3 protein: CASTRSRGNQPQHF
CDR3 DNA: TGTGCCAGCACCAGAAGCCGGGGTAATCAGCCCCAGCATTTT

D gene: -
J gene: TRBJ2-3
V gene: TRBV5-1
clone size: -
CDR3 protein: CASSSRTVTSEDTQYF
CDR3 DNA: TGCGCCAGCAGCTCTCGGACCGTAACCTCGGAAGATACGCAGTATTTT

D gene: TRBD1
J gene: TRBJ1-4
V gene: TRBV19
clone size: -
CDR3 protein: CASSIQGTGATEKLFF
CDR3 DNA: TGTGCCAGTAGTATACAGGGGACAGGGGCAACCGAAAAACTGTTTTTT

D gene: -
J gene: TRBJ1-6
V gene: TRBV24-1
clone size: -
CDR3 protein: CATSDRPGSPLHF
CDR3 DNA: TGTGCCACCAGTGACCGACCGGGATCACCCCTCCACTTT

D gene: TRBD1
J gene: TRBJ2-1
V gene: TRBV7-9
clone size: -
CDR3 protein: CASSLGGDRGIYNEQFF
CDR3 DNA: TGTGCCAGCAGCTTAGGGGGAGACAGGGGGATTTACAATGAGCAGTTCTTC

D gene: TRBD1
J gene: TRBJ2-5
V gene: TRBV18
clone size: -
CDR3 protein: CASSPSLTGGGETQYF
CDR3 DNA: TGTGCCAGCTCACCAAGTTTGACAGGGGGGGGAGAGACCCAGTACTTC

D gene: TRBD1
J gene: TRBJ2-1
V gene: TRBV30
clone size: -
CDR3 protein: CAWSVLGTGGAGGLDNEQFF
CDR3 DNA: TGTGCCTGGAGTGTACTCGGGACAGGGGGTGCGGGAGGTCTGGACAATGAGCAGTTCTTC

D gene: -
J gene: TRBJ2-5
V gene: TRBV15
clone size: -
CDR3 protein: CATSSLGGTAGETQYF
CDR3 DNA: TGTGCCACCAGCAGCCTGGGGGGTACAGCGGGAGAGACCCAGTACTTC

D gene: -
J gene: TRBJ2-2
V gene: TRBV24-1
clone size: -
CDR3 protein: CATSDFNSQGELFF
CDR3 DNA: TGTGCCACCAGTGATTTTAACAGTCAAGGGGAGCTGTTTTTT

D gene: -
J gene: TRBJ1-1
V gene: TRBV30
clone size: once
CDR3 protein: CAERSEKAFF
CDR3 DNA: TGTGCAGAAAGGTCGGAAAAAGCTTTCTTT

D gene: -
J gene: TRBJ1-2
V gene: TRBV4-1
clone size: -
CDR3 protein: CASSQDPGLPGTNF
CDR3 DNA: TGCGCCAGCAGCCAAGATCCGGGACTCCCTGGGACAAACTTC

D gene: -
J gene: TRBJ2-1
V gene: TRBV28
clone size: -
CDR3 protein: CASSGLFGSYNEQFF
CDR3 DNA: TGTGCCAGCAGTGGACTATTCGGATCCTACAATGAGCAGTTCTTC

D gene: -
J gene: TRBJ1-5
V gene: TRBV12-3/TRBV12-4
clone size: few
CDR3 protein: CASSLSQPQHF
CDR3 DNA: TGTGCCAGCAGTTTAAGTCAGCCCCAGCATTTT

D gene: TRBD1
J gene: TRBJ2-5
V gene: TRBV9
clone size: once
CDR3 protein: CASSGTDRGLETQYF
CDR3 DNA: TGTGCCAGCAGCGGTACAGACAGGGGCTTGGAGACCCAGTACTTC

D gene: -
J gene: TRBJ2-7
V gene: TRBV7-2
clone size: -
CDR3 protein: CASSLDQGSEQYF
CDR3 DNA: TGTGCCAGCAGCTTAGATCAGGGTAGCGAGCAGTACTTC

D gene: -
J gene: TRBJ2-1
V gene: TRBV18
clone size: -
CDR3 protein: CASSPAGSANEQFF
CDR3 DNA: TGTGCCAGCTCACCGGCGGGATCAGCAAATGAGCAGTTCTTC

D gene: -
J gene: TRBJ1-5
V gene: TRBV23-1
clone size: -
CDR3 protein: CASSPPGKVRQPQHF
CDR3 DNA: TGCGCCAGCAGTCCCCCGGGGAAGGTTCGTCAGCCCCAGCATTTT

D gene: -
J gene: TRBJ1-1
V gene: TRBV6-2/TRBV6-3
clone size: -
CDR3 protein: CASSYGGQGTEAFF
CDR3 DNA: TGTGCCAGCAGTTACGGGGGGCAGGGCACTGAAGCTTTCTTT

D gene: -
J gene: TRBJ2-1
V gene: TRBV7-8
clone size: -
CDR3 protein: CASSLASPLGARNEQFF
CDR3 DNA: TGTGCCAGCAGCTTAGCGAGCCCGTTGGGCGCTCGGAATGAGCAGTTCTTC

D gene: -
J gene: TRBJ2-5
V gene: TRBV18
clone size: -
CDR3 protein: CASSPSQETQYF
CDR3 DNA: TGTGCCAGCTCACCATCCCAAGAGACCCAGTACTTC

D gene: -
J gene: TRBJ1-4
V gene: TRBV5-5
clone size: -
CDR3 protein: CASSLTAGEKLFF
CDR3 DNA: TGTGCCAGCAGCTTGACAGCTGGAGAAAAACTGTTTTTT

D gene: TRBD1
J gene: TRBJ2-5
V gene: TRBV7-9
clone size: -
CDR3 protein: CASSLGVFGGRGSGETQYF
CDR3 DNA: TGTGCCAGCAGCTTAGGTGTTTTCGGCGGCAGGGGGTCAGGAGAGACCCAGTACTTC

D gene: -
J gene: TRBJ2-7
V gene: TRBV6-6
clone size: once
CDR3 protein: CASNQIGGDKEQYF
CDR3 DNA: TGTGCCAGCAACCAAATCGGCGGGGACAAGGAGCAGTACTTC

D gene: TRBD1
J gene: TRBJ1-1
V gene: TRBV10-3
clone size: -
CDR3 protein: CAISESPEGALNTEAFF
CDR3 DNA: TGTGCCATCAGTGAGTCCCCCGAGGGGGCGCTGAACACTGAAGCTTTCTTT

D gene: TRBD2
J gene: TRBJ2-1
V gene: TRBV10-3
clone size: -
CDR3 protein: CASLAGGHNEQFF
CDR3 DNA: TGTGCCAGCTTAGCGGGAGGGCACAATGAGCAGTTCTTC